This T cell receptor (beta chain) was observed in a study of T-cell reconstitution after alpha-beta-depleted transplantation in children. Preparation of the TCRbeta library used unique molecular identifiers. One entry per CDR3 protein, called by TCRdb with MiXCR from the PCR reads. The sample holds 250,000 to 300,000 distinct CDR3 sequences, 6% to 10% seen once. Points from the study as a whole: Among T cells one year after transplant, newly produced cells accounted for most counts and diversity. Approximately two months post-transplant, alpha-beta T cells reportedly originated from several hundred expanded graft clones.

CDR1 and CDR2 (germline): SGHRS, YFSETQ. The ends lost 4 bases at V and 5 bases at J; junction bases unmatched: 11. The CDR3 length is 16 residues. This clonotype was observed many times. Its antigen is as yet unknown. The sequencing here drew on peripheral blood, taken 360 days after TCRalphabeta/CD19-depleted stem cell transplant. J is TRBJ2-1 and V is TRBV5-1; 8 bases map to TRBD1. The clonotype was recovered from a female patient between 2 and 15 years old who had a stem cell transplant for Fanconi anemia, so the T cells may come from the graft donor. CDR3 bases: TGCGCCAGCAGCGCAGACAGGGGAATAGTCCACAATGAGCAGTTCTTC. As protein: CASSADRGIVHNEQFF.